This entry is about one T cell receptor (beta chain). Its cognate antigen is unknown. TCRdb redid the calling of the reads with MiXCR, one entry per CDR3 protein. This sample carries around 570,000 distinct CDR3 sequences, over 35% of them seen once, and the ten largest clones take about 46%. The sample is drawn from a study of T cell repertoires in cytomegalovirus infection. In the study overall: The study used recently identified HLA-C-restricted and well-studied HLA-B-restricted CMV epitopes. Carrying CMV and the relevant HLA type showed in public TCR beta signatures.

The V gene's germline CDR1 is SGHVT and CDR2 SQSDAQ. V was shortened by 1 base and J by 9 bases, with 10 bases between the two germline ends. The CDR3 loop spans 14 amino acids. The study, taken as a whole, reports: The ex vivo response was dominated by HLA-C-restricted CMV-specific TCR beta clonotypes. Using cumulative public TCR beta family frequency, the authors identified those who carried CMV together with the relevant HLA.

The source was cultured PBMCs, collected from culture after CMV antigen stimulation. The rearrangement joins TRBV7-4 to TRBJ1-6; no firm D call. The sequence was obtained from a human donor in good health (CMV status not recorded). Some clones in this sample may be carry-over from other donors' samples. CDR3 nucleotide sequence: TGTGCCAGCAGCTTAGGACGCCGGCTTTCACCCCTCCACTTT. Protein: CASSLGRRLSPLHF.